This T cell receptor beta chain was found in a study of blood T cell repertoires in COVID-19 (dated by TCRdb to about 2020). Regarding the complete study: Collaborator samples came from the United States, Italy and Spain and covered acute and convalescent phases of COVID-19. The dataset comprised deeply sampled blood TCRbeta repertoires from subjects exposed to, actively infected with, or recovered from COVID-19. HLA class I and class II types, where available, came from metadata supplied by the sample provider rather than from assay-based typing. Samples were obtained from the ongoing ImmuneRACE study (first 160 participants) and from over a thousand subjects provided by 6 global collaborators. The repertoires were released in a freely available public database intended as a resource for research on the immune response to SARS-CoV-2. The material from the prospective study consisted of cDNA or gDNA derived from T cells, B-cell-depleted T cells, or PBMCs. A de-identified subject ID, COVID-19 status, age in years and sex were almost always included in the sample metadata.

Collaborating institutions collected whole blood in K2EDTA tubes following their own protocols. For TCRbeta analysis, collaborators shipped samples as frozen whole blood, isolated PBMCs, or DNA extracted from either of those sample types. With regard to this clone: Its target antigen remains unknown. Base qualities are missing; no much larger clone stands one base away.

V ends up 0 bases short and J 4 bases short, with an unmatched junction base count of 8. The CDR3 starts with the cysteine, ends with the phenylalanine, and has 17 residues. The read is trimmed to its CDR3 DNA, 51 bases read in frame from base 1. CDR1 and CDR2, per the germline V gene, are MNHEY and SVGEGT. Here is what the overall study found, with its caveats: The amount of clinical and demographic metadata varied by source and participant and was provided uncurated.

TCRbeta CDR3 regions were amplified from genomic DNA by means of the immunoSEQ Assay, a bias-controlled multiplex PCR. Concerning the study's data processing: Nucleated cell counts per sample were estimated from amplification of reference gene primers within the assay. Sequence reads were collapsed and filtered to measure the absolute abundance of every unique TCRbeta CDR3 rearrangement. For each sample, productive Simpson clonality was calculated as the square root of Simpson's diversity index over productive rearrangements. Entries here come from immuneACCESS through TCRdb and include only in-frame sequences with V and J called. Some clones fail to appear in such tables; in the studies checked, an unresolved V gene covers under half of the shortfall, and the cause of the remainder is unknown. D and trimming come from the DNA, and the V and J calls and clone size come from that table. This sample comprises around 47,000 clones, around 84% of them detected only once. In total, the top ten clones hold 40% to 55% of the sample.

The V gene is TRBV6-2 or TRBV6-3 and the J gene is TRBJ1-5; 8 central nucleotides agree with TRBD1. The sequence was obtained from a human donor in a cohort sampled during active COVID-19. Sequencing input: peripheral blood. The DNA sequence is TGTGCCAGCAGTTACTCGGGGGCAGGGGGCGGGAATCAGCCCCAGCATTTT. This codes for CASSYSGAGGGNQPQHF.